The source of this T cell receptor (beta chain) is a study of T cell changes during pregnancy in multiple sclerosis. The table came from immunoSEQ multiplex PCR; TCRdb's copy has only in-frame clones and leaves some out. The sample yields 39,000 or so clones, about 92% seen once. CDR3 length: 14 residues. The germline CDR1 and CDR2 sequences are SGDLS and YYNGEE. Losses at the gene ends were 3 bases for V and 6 bases for J; bases not matched to a gene: 4. The V gene is TRBV9, the J gene TRBJ2-2, with 8 bases identical to TRBD2. Sequencing was performed on CD8+ T cells from peripheral blood mononuclear cells, taken in the first trimester of pregnancy. This receptor was obtained from a female donor with multiple sclerosis, enrolled in a pregnancy study. The CDR3 sequence is CASSAGGTSGELFF. As DNA, the CDR3 is TGTGCCAGCAGCGCGGGGGGGACATCCGGGGAGCTGTTTTTT.